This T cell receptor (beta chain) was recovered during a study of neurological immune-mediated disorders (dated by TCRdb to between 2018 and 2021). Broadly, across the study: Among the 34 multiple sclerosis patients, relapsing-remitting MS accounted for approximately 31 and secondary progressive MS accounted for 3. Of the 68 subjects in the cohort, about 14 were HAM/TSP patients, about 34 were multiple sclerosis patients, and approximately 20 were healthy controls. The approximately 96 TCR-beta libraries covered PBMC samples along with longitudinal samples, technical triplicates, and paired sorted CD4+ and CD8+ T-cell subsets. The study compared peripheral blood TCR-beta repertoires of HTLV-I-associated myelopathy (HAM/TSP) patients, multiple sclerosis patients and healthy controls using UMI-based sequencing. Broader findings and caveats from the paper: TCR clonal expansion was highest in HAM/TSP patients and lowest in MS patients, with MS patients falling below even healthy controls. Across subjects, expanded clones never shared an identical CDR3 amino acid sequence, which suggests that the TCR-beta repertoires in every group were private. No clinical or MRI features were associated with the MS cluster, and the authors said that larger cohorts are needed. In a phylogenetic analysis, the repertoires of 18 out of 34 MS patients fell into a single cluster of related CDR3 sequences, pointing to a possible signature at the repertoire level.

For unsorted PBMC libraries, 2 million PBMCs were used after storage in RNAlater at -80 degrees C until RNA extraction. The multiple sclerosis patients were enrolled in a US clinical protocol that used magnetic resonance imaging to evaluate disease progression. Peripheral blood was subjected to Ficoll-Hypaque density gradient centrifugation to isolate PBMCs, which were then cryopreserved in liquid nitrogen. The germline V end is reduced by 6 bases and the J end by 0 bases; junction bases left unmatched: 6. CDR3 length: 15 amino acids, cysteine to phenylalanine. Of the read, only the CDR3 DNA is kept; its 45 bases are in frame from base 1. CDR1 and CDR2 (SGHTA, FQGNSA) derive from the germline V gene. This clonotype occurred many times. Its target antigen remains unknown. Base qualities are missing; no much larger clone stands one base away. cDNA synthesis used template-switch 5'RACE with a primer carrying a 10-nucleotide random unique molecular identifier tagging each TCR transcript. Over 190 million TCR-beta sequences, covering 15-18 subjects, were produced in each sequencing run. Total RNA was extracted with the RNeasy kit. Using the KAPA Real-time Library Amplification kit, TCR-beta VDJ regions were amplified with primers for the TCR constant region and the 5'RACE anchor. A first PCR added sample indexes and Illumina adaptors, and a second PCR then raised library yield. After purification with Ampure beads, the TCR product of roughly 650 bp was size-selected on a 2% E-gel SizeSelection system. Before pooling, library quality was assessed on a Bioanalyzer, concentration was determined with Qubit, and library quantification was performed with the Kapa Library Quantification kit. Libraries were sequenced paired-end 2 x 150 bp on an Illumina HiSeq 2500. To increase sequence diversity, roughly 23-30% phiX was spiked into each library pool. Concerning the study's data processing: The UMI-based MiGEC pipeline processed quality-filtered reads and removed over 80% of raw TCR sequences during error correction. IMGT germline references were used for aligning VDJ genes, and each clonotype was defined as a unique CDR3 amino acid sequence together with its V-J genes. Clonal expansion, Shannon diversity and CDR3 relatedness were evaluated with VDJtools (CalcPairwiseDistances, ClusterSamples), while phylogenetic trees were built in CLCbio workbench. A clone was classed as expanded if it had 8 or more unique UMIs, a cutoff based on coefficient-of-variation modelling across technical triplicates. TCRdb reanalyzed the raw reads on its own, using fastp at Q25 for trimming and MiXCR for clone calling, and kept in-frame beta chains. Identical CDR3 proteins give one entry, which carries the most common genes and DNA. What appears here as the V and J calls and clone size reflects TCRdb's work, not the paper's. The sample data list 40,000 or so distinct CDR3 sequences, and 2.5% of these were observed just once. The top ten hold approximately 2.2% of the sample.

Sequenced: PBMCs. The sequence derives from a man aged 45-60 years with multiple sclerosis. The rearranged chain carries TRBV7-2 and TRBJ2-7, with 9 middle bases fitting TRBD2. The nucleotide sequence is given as TGTGCCAGCAGAGTAGCGGGGGTTCCCTCCTACGAGCAGTACTTC. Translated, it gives CASRVAGVPSYEQYF.